This TCR beta chain was identified during a study of cytomegalovirus exposure and HLA in healthy donors. Study-wide results and caveats: Among TCR beta chains, those listed as cytomegalovirus-associated numbered approximately 150. Reportedly, diagnosis of cytomegalovirus status by the classifier showed high specificity and sensitivity.

V lost 5 bases, J lost 8 bases, and 15 bases lay in between. The CDR3 spans 13 residues. Germline CDR1 reads MDHEN; CDR2 reads SYDVKM. Separate from the roughly 700-subject first cohort was the approximately 120-subject validation cohort, to which the donors belonged. Method: immunoSEQ multiplex PCR; TCRdb's copy keeps in-frame clones and lacks some. Among about 240,000 clones listed, more than 75% were seen once. With regard to this clone: Antigen specificity is unknown.

The chain recombines TRBV28 with TRBJ1-1; weak D call: TRBD1 (5 bases). The receptor's source is a man younger than 30 in good health and CMV-seronegative. Sequencing was done on a sample of PBMCs. DNA of the CDR3: TGTGCCAGCAGTCTAGGACAAGTTTACGAAGCTTTCTTT. Translation: CASSLGQVYEAFF.